The sequence of this T cell receptor beta chain was determined in a study of OX40 agonist ivuxolimab in advanced cancers. This CDR3 has 12 amino acids. The ends were cut back, 0 bases at V and 2 bases at J, with 3 bases in the middle. In germline, CDR1 is SGHTS, CDR2 YDEGEE. Broader study findings: Undetermined was the antigen specificity of the expanded peripheral T cells. CD8+ T cells showed, on average, more clonal expansion than CD4+ cells.

Only in-frame clones appear in the TCRdb table, and some are missing; sequencing was by immunoSEQ multiplex PCR. The sample yields approximately 70,000 clones, around 87% seen once. Remarks on this clone: Its antigen is still unknown.

The chain links TRBV5-8 to TRBJ2-7; D unresolved. The sequence was collected from an adult with an advanced solid tumor such as melanoma, head and neck, liver or kidney cancer. This specimen was CD4+ or CD8+ T cells sorted from blood, taken in a trial of the OX40 agonist ivuxolimab. CDR3 amino acids: CASSLGTYEQYF. DNA of the CDR3: TGTGCCAGCAGCTTGGGAACCTACGAGCAGTACTTC.